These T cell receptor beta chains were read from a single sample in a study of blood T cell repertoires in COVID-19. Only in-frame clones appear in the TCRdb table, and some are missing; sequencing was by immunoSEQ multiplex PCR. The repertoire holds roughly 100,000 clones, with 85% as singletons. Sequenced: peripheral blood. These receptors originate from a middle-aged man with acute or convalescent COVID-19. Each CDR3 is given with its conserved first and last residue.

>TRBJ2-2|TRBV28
CASSQPGQGPHTGELFF
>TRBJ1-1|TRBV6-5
CASSYRTTGRAAFF
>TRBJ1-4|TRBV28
CASRPPGGRRELFF
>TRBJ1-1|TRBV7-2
CASSLGGTDTEAFF
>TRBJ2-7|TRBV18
CASSPPADRYEQYF
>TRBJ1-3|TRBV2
CASSTGQTSGNTIYF
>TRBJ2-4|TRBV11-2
CASSSRGELAKNIQYF
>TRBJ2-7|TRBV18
CASSPGTGRVEQYF
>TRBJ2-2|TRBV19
CASTTGPNTGELFF
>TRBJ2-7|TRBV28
CASSLGTGLREQYF
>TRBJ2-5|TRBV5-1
CASSPGRSERGGRETQYF
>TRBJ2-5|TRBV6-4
CASSRRGGETQYF
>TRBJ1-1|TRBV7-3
CASSSSTGANTEAFF
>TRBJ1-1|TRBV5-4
CASSQGTGAEAFF
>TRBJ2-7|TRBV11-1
CASSDRAYEQYF
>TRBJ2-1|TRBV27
CASRGLSTNEQFF
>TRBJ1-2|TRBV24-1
CATSETGQGKGYTF
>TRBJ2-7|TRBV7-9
CASSSRDNSEQYF
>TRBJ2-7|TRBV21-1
CASSKAGGDRAGTYEQYF
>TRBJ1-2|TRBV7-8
CASSSRQVLVGGYTF
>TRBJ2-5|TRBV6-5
CASSYKGLAIGETQYF
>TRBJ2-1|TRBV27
CASSPDRGMINEQFF
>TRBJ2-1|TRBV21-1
CASGGAGQGRNEQFF
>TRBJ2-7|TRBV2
CASTSRVLSYEQYF
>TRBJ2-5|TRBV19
CASRPQGAVRETQYF
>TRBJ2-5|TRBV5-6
CASSLLETQYF
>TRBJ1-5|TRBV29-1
CSVEGLRNQPQHF
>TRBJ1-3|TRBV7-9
CASSPWPAGNAGNTIYF
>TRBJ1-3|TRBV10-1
CASTGGLGNTIYF
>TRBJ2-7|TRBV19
CASSILGGVREQYF
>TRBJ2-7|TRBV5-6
CASSFPGLAGEQYF
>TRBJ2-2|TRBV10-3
CAISKTGTGELFF
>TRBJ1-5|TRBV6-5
CASSTGTAINQPQHF